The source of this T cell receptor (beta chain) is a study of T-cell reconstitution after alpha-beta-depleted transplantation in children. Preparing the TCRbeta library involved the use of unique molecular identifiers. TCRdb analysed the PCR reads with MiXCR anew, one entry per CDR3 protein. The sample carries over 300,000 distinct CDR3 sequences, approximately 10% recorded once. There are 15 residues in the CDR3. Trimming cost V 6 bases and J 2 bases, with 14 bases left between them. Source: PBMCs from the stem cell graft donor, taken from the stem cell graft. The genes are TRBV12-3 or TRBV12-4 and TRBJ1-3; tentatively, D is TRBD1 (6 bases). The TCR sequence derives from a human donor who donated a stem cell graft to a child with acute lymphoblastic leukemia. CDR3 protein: CASREQGIAGNTIYF. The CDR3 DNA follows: TGTGCCAGCAGGGAACAGGGAATCGCTGGAAACACCATATATTTT.